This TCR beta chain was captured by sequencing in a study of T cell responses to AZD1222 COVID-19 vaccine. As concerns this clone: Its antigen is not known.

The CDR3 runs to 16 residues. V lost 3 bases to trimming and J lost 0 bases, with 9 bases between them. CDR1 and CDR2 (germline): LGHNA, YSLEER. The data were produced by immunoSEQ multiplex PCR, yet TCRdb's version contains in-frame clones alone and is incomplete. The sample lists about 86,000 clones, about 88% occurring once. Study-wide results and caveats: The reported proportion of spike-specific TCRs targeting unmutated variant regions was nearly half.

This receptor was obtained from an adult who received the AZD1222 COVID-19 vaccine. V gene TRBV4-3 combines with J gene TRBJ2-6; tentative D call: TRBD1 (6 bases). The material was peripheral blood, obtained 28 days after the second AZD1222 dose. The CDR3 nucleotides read TGCGCCAGCAGCCAGCAGACAGGCTCTGGGGCCAACGTCCTGACTTTC. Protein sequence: CASSQQTGSGANVLTF.